A selection of T cell receptor beta chains follows, all from one sample in a study of cytomegalovirus exposure and HLA in healthy donors. Using immunoSEQ multiplex PCR, the repertoire was profiled, and TCRdb retains in-frame clones only, with some absent. The sample holds about 130,000 clones, roughly 80% seen once. The source material was PBMCs. All receptors come from a woman between 40 and 55 years old in good health and CMV-seronegative. CDR3s include the opening cysteine and the closing phenylalanine or tryptophan. Fields, in order: CDR3 length, D gene, V gene, J gene, clone size, CDR3 DNA, CDR3 protein. A D gene is named only where the DNA matches it firmly. A row's size may be missing; if present it is once, few, many or a size class.

13	.	TRBV19	TRBJ1-1	.	TGTGCCAGTAGTACCCGGTGGAACACTGAAGCTTTCTTT	CASSTRWNTEAFF
15	.	TRBV5-4	TRBJ2-4	.	TGTGCCAGCAGCAACGCGCGACTAGCCAAAAACATTCAGTACTTC	CASSNARLAKNIQYF
17	TRBD1	TRBV7-9	TRBJ2-2	.	TGTGCCAGCAGCTTATCTGCCGGGACAGGGAACACCGGGGAGCTGTTTTTT	CASSLSAGTGNTGELFF
12	.	TRBV6-5	TRBJ2-1	.	TGTGCCAGCACGGACAGCTACAATGAGCAGTTCTTC	CASTDSYNEQFF
16	TRBD2	TRBV7-2	TRBJ2-5	.	TGTGCCAGCAGCTTAGTCGCTAGCGGGGGCGGGGAGACCCAGTACTTC	CASSLVASGGGETQYF
18	TRBD2	TRBV2	TRBJ2-1	.	TGTGCCAGCAGGAGGACTAGCGGGAGGGCGAGCTCCTACAATGAGCAGTTCTTC	CASRRTSGRASSYNEQFF
17	.	TRBV15	TRBJ2-5	.	TGTGCCACCAGCAGAGGGAGGGCACTAGAGAATGTAGAGACCCAGTACTTC	CATSRGRALENVETQYF
17	TRBD2	TRBV7-3	TRBJ2-6	once	TGTGCCAGCAGCTTAATGGGGAGGGGTACTGGGGCCAACGTCCTGACTTTC	CASSLMGRGTGANVLTF
16	TRBD2	TRBV29-1	TRBJ2-7	.	TGCAGCGTTTATGGGACTAGCGGGAGCGCCCCCTACGAGCAGTACTTC	CSVYGTSGSAPYEQYF
15	TRBD2	TRBV4-1	TRBJ2-1	.	TGCGCCAGCAGCCAGCGGACTAGCGGGAGTCGTGAGCAGTTCTTC	CASSQRTSGSREQFF
14	.	TRBV7-8	TRBJ2-5	.	TGTGCCAGCAGCTCTGGCAGGGTCCGAGAGACCCAGTACTTC	CASSSGRVRETQYF
16	.	TRBV5-1	TRBJ2-3	.	TGCGCCAGCAGCTTGTCCGGGGGAGGACTTGTTGATACGCAGTATTTT	CASSLSGGGLVDTQYF
16	.	TRBV4-2	TRBJ1-1	few	TGTGCCAGCAGCCAAGATCAGGTGAAGGGGTACACTGAAGCTTTCTTT	CASSQDQVKGYTEAFF
14	.	TRBV2	TRBJ1-2	.	TGTGCCAGCACCCCGGGGGGGGCTTTCTATGGCTACACCTTC	CASTPGGAFYGYTF
15	TRBD1	TRBV19	TRBJ1-2	.	TGTGCCAGTAGTATTGAGGACAGGGGCAGATATGGCTACACCTTC	CASSIEDRGRYGYTF
14	TRBD1	TRBV13	TRBJ1-5	.	TGTGCCAGCAGCTTAACAGGGGTGGGTCAGCCCCAGCATTTT	CASSLTGVGQPQHF
17	.	TRBV4-2	TRBJ2-2	.	TGTGCCAGCCGTCAGTATACCTCGGAGCCGCGTGCCGGGGAGCTGTTTTTT	CASRQYTSEPRAGELFF
15	.	TRBV7-9	TRBJ2-2	few	TGTGCCAGCAGCTTAGCTCTTGGGGGGACCGGGGAGCTGTTTTTT	CASSLALGGTGELFF